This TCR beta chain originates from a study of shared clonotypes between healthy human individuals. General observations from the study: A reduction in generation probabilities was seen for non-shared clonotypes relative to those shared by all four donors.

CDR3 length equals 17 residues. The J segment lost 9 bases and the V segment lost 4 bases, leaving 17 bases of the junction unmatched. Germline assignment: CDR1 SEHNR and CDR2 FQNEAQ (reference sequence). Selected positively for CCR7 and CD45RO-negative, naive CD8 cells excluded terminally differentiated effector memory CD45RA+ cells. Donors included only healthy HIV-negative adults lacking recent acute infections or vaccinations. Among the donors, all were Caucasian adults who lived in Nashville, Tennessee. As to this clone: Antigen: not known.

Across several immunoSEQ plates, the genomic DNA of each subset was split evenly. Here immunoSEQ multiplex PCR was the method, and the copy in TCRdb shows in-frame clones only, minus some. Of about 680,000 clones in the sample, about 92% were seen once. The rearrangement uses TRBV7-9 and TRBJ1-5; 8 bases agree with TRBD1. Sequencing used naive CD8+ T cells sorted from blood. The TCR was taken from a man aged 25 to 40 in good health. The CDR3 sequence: CASSSSPGTGAPGPQHF. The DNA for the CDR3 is TGTGCCAGCAGCTCAAGCCCCGGGACAGGCGCGCCGGGGCCCCAGCATTTT.